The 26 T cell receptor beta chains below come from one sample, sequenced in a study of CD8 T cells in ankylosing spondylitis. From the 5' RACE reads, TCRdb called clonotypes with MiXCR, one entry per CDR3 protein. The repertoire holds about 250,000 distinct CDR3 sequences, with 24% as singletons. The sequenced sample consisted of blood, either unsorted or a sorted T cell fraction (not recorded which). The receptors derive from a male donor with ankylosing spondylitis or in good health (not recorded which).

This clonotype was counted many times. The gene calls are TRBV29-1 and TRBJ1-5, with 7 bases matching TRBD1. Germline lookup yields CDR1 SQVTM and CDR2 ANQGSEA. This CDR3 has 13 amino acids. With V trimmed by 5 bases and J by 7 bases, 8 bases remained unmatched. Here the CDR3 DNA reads TGCAGCGTTCAGAACAGGGGCGACCAGCCCCAGCATTTT. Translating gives CSVQNRGDQPQHF.

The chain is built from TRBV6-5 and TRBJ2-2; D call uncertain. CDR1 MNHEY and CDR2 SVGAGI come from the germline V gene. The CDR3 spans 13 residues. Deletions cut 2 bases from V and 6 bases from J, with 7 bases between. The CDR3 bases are TGTGCCAGCAGTTACCGGCAGGCCGGGGAGCTGTTTTTT. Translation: CASSYRQAGELFF.

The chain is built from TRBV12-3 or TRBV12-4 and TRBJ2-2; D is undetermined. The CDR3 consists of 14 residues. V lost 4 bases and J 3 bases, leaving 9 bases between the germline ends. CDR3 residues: CASSWYLDTGELFF. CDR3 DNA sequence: TGTGCCAGCAGTTGGTATCTGGACACCGGGGAGCTGTTTTTT.

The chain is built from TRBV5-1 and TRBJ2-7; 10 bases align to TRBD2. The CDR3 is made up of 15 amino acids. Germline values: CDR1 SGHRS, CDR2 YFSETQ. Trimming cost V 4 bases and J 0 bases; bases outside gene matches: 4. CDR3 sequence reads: CASSGSGGVSYEQYF. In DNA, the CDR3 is TGCGCCAGCAGCGGCAGCGGGGGGGTCTCCTACGAGCAGTACTTC.

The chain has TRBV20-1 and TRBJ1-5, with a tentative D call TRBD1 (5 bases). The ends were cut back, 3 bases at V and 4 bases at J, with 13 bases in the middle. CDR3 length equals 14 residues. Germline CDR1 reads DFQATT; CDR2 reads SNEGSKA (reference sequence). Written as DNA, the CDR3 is TGCAGTGCTAGTCGGGGGGAGGGTAATCAGCCCCAGCATTTT. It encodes CSASRGEGNQPQHF.

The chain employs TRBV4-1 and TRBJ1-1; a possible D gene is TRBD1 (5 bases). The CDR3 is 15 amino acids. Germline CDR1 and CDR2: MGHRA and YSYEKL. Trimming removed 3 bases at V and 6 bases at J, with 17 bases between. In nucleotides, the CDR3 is TGCGCCAGCAGCCACCCCGGGACCAAAGGGGCTGAAGCTTTCTTT. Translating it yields CASSHPGTKGAEAFF.

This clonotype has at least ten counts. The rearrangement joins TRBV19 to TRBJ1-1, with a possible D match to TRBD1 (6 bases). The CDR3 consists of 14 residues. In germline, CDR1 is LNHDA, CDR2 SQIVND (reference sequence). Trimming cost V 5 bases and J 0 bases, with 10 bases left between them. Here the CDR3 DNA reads TGTGCCAGTAGTGGGGGGCCCATGAACACTGAAGCTTTCTTT. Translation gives CASSGGPMNTEAFF.

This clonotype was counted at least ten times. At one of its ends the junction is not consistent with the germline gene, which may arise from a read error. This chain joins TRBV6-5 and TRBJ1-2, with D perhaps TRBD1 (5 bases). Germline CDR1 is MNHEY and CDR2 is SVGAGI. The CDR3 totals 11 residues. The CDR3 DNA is TGTGCCAGCAGTTACGGGACTGTAGAGGTCTTC. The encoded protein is CASSYGTVEVF.

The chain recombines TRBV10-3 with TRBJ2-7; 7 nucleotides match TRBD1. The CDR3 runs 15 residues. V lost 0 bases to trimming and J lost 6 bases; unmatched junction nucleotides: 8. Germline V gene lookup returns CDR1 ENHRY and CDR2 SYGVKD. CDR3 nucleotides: TGTGCCATCAGTGAGTCGGACAGGCGGGTGGCCGAGCAGTACTTC. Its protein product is CAISESDRRVAEQYF.

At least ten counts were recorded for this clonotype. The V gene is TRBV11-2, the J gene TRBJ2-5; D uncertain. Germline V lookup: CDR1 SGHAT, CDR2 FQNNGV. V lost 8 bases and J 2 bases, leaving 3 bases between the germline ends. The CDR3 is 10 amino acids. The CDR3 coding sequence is TGTGCCAGCGGGCAAGAGACCCAGTACTTC. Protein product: CASGQETQYF.

The CDR3 nucleotides are TGTGCCAGTACCCGGACAGGGTTGGTTGGCACAGATACGCAGTATTTT. Amino acid sequence: CASTRTGLVGTDTQYF. The chain couples TRBV19 to TRBJ2-3, with 8 bases lining up with TRBD1. J lost 1 base, V lost 7 bases, and 10 bases had no gene match. This CDR3 contains 16 residues. Germline V lookup: CDR1 LNHDA, CDR2 SQIVND (reference sequence).

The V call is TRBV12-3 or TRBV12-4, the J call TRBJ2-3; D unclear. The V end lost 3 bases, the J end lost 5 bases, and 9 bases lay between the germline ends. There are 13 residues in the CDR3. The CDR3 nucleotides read TGTGCCAGCAGTTTCATAGAGCGAGATACGCAGTATTTT. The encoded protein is CASSFIERDTQYF.

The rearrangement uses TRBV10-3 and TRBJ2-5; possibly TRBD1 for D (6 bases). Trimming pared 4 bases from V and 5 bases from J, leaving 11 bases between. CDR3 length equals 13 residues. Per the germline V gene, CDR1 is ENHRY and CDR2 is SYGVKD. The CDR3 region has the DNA TGTGCCATCAGTGGGACAGCATCGGAGACCCAGTACTTC. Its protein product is CAISGTASETQYF.

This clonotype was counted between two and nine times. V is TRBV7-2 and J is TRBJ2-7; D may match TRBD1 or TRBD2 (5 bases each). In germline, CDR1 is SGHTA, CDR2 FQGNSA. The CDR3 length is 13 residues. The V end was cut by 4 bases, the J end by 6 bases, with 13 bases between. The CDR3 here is CASSWGPGGEQYF. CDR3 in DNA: TGTGCCAGCAGCTGGGGACCTGGAGGCGAGCAGTACTTC.

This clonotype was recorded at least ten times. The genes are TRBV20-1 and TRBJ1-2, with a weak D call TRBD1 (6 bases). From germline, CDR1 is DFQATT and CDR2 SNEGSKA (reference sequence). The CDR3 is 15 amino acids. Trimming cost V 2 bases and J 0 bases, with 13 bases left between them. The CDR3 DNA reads TGCAGTGCTAGAAACGACAGGATCACTAACTATGGCTACACCTTC. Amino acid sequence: CSARNDRITNYGYTF.

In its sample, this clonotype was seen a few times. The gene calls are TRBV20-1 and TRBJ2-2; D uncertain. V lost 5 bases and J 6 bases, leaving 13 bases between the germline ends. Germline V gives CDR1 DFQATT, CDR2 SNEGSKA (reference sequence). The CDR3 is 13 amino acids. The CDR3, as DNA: TGCAGTGCTTTCCCCCAATTGGCCGGGGAGCTGTTTTTT. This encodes CSAFPQLAGELFF.

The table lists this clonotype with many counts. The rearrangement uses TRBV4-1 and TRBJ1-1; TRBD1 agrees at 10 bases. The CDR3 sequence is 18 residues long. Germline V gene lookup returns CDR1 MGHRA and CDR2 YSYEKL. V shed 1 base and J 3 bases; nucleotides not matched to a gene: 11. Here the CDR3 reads CASSQAHRDRGYYTEAFF. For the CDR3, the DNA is TGCGCCAGCAGCCAAGCTCACCGGGACAGGGGATACTACACTGAAGCTTTCTTT.

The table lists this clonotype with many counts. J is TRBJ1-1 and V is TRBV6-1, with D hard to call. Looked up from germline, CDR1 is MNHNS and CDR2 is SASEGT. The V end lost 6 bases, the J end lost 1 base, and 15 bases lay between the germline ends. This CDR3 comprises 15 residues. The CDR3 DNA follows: TGTGCCAGCAGCCCCTGGAGCGTTAGGAACACTGAAGCTTTCTTT. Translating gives CASSPWSVRNTEAFF.

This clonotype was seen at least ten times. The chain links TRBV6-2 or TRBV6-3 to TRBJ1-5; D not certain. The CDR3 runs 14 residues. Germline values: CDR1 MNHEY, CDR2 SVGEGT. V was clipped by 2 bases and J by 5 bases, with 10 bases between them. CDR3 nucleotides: TGTGCCAGCAGTTACGCAGGACCAGATCAGCCCCAGCATTTT. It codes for CASSYAGPDQPQHF.

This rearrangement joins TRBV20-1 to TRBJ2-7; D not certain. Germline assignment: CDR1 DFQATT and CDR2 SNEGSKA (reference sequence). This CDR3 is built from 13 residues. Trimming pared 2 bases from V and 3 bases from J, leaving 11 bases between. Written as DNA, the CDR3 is TGCAGTGCTAGACCCCAAAATTACTACGAGCAGTACTTC. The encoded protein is CSARPQNYYEQYF.

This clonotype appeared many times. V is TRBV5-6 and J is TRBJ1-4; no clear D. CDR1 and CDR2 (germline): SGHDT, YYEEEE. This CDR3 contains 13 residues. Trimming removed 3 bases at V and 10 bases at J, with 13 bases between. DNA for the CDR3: TGTGCCAGCAGCTGGCGGCGCTTAGGAAAACTGTTTTTT. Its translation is CASSWRRLGKLFF.

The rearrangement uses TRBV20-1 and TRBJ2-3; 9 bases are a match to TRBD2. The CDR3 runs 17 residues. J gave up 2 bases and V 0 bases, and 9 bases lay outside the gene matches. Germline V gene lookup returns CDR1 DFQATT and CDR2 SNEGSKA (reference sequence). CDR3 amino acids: CSARDAGSGRITDTQYF. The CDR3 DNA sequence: TGCAGTGCTAGAGATGCAGGTAGCGGGAGAATCACAGATACGCAGTATTTT.

CDR3 in DNA: TGTGCCAGCAGCAAAGTTCGGGATACGCAGTATTTT. Its translation: CASSKVRDTQYF. The chain couples TRBV21-1 to TRBJ2-3. TRBV21-1 is a recognized pseudogene. There are 12 residues in the CDR3.

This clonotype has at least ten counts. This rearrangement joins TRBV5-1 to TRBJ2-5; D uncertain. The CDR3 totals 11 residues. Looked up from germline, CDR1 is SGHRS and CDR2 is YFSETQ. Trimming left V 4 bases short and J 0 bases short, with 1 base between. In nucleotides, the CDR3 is TGCGCCAGCAGCAACCAAGAGACCCAGTACTTC. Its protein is CASSNQETQYF.

CDR3 sequence reads: CSARSPGSAADTQYF. CDR3 nucleotide sequence: TGCAGTGCTAGATCCCCGGGGTCGGCGGCAGATACGCAGTATTTT. The V call is TRBV20-1, the J call TRBJ2-3, with D maybe TRBD2 (5 bases). The germline V and J ends were trimmed by 2 bases and 4 bases, with 16 bases remaining between them. In germline, CDR1 is DFQATT, CDR2 SNEGSKA (reference sequence). This CDR3 comprises 15 residues.

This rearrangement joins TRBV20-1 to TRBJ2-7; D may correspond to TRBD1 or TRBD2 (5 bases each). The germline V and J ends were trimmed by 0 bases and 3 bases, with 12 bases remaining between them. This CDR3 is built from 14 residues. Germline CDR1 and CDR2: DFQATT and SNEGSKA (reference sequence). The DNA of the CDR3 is TGCAGTGCTAGAGAATCGGGAAGGGGCTACGAGCAGTACTTC. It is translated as CSARESGRGYEQYF.